The 5 T cell receptor beta chains below were found in one sample sequenced in a study of blood T cell repertoires in COVID-19. Produced via immunoSEQ multiplex PCR; TCRdb's table is partial and in-frame only. This sample yields about 530,000 clones, of which 85% to 90% are seen a single time; roughly 8% belongs to the top ten. The sample taken for sequencing was peripheral blood. The source is a woman in her fifties or sixties with COVID-19, enrolled during active disease.

This chain links TRBV2 with TRBJ2-7, with a weak D call TRBD1 (5 bases). Trimming left V 6 bases short and J 6 bases short, with 24 bases between. Germline CDR1 SNHLY, CDR2 FYNNEI. This CDR3 comprises 16 residues. CDR3 sequence reads: CASSGPQGAVGGEQYF. As DNA, the CDR3 is TGTGCCAGCAGCGGACCCCAGGGTGCCGTCGGTGGCGAGCAGTACTTC.

A single count supports this clone. V and J are TRBV27 and TRBJ1-5; D unclear. The CDR3 consists of 15 residues. Trimming removed 0 bases at V and 7 bases at J, with 13 bases between. Germline assignment: CDR1 MNHEY and CDR2 SMNVEV (reference sequence). Here the CDR3 DNA reads TGTGCCAGCAGTTTATCATACAGAAAAGGCCAGCCCCAGCATTTT. Translated: CASSLSYRKGQPQHF.

V gene TRBV5-1 combines with J gene TRBJ2-7; D remains unclear. Between the trimmed V and J ends, which lost 4 bases and 3 bases, there was a span of 5 bases. The CDR3 totals 11 residues. The germline V gene has CDR1 SGHRS and CDR2 YFSETQ. The CDR3, as DNA: TGCGCCAGCAGCGCAGACTACGAGCAGTACTTC. It codes for CASSADYEQYF.

The chain employs TRBV10-2 and TRBJ2-1; TRBD2 matches 15 bases. The germline V gene encodes CDR1 WSHSY and CDR2 SAAADI. CDR3 size: 19 residues. After removal of 0 bases from V and 9 bases from J, the junction contained 12 bases not matched to a gene. The DNA of the CDR3 is TGCGCCAGCAGTGAGTCGGTGGGACTAGCGGGGGGTCACAAGGGTGAGCAGTTCTTC. This encodes CASSESVGLAGGHKGEQFF.

The chain links TRBV18 to TRBJ1-5; D might be TRBD1 (6 bases). The V and J ends lost 4 bases and 5 bases respectively, with 9 bases between them. The CDR3 has 13 residues. Germline V gene lookup returns CDR1 KGHSH and CDR2 LQKENI. The CDR3 is CASSRTADQPQHF. CDR3 in DNA: TGTGCCAGCTCACGGACAGCCGATCAGCCCCAGCATTTT. The full variable domain, completed using reference TRBV18 and TRBJ1-5, is NAGVMQNPRHLVRRRGQEARLRCSPMKGHSHVYWYRQLPEEGLKFMVYLQKENIIDESGMPKERFSAEFPKEGPSILRIQQVVRGDSAAYFCASSRTADQPQHFGDGTRLSIL.